A selection of T cell receptor beta chains follows, all from one sample in a study of T cells in Graves' hyperthyroidism and ophthalmopathy. TCRdb ran MiXCR on the multiplex PCR reads and lists one entry per CDR3 protein. The data hold 250,000 to 300,000 distinct CDR3 sequences, with approximately 12% observed a single time. Sequencing was done on a sample of blood. These receptor sequences come from a woman aged 25 to 39 with Graves' hyperthyroidism that later progressed to Graves' ophthalmopathy. Both conserved end residues are part of each CDR3. D genes are given only for firm matches. The listing skips clone size in some rows; elsewhere it reads once, few, many or a size class.

cdr3_aa cdr3_nt v_call d_call j_call clone_size
CASSQESPPLGEQFF TGCGCCAGCAGCCAAGAAAGTCCCCCTTTGGGTGAGCAGTTCTTC TRBV4-3 NA TRBJ2-1 few
CASSHTGGTEAFF TGTGCCAGCAGCCATACAGGTGGCACTGAAGCTTTCTTT TRBV7-9 NA TRBJ1-1 many
CASSTAFTNYGYTF TGCGCCAGCAGTACGGCCTTCACTAACTATGGCTACACCTTC TRBV5-1 NA TRBJ1-2 many
CASRDPGTTLHF TGTGCCAGTAGGGATCCGGGGACAACCCTCCACTTT TRBV19 NA TRBJ1-6 few
CASSSTGLAGSSGANVLTF TGTGCCAGCAGCTCAACGGGACTAGCGGGAAGCTCTGGGGCCAACGTCCTGACTTTC TRBV7-3 TRBD2 TRBJ2-6 few
CSVEGWLAGGDYNEQFF TGCAGCGTTGAAGGGTGGTTAGCGGGAGGGGATTACAATGAGCAGTTCTTC TRBV29-1 TRBD2 TRBJ2-1 many
CASSRYVSGELFF TGTGCCAGCAGCCGCTATGTGTCCGGGGAGCTGTTTTTT TRBV7-2 NA TRBJ2-2 many
CASSYQREIDTQYF TGTGCCAGCAGTTACCAGCGGGAGATAGATACGCAGTATTTT TRBV6-2/TRBV6-3 TRBD2 TRBJ2-3 many
CAISERSLTYEQYF TGTGCCATCAGTGAACGCAGTTTGACCTACGAGCAGTACTTC TRBV10-3 NA TRBJ2-7 many
CSAAGGQGRGEQFF TGCAGTGCTGCTGGGGGACAGGGAAGAGGTGAGCAGTTCTTC TRBV20-1 TRBD1 TRBJ2-1 NA
CASSPGTANEKLFF TGTGCCAGCAGCCCCGGGACGGCTAATGAAAAACTGTTTTTT TRBV18 NA TRBJ1-4 many
CASRSLGGPGTGELFF TGTGCCAGCAGGAGTTTAGGGGGGCCGGGCACCGGGGAGCTGTTTTTT TRBV2 NA TRBJ2-2 many
CASSLGSSEQYF TGTGCCAGCAGCTTGGGGAGTTCCGAGCAGTACTTC TRBV7-2 NA TRBJ2-7 many
CASSLFAGGWAFF TGTGCCAGCAGTTTATTCGCGGGGGGCTGGGCTTTCTTT TRBV27 NA TRBJ1-1 NA
CASSKGSGEAFF TGTGCCAGCTCAAAAGGAAGTGGGGAAGCTTTCTTT TRBV18 NA TRBJ1-1 NA
CASSLRAGGGTGELFF TGTGCCAGCAGCTTACGAGCGGGAGGAGGGACCGGGGAGCTGTTTTTT TRBV7-2 TRBD2 TRBJ2-2 many
CASRLRQGYEQFF TGTGCCAGCAGACTGCGACAGGGCTATGAGCAGTTCTTC TRBV6-2/TRBV6-3 TRBD1 TRBJ2-1 many
CASGGTSSYEQYF TGTGCCAGCGGTGGGACTAGCTCCTACGAGCAGTACTTC TRBV2 TRBD2 TRBJ2-7 many